A selection of T cell receptor beta chains follows, all from one sample in a study of post-analysis software for immune sequencing data. TCRdb reprocessed the PCR reads with MiXCR, giving one entry per CDR3 protein. Among about 500,000 distinct CDR3 sequences, over 35% were seen once, and the ten largest hold 12%. The specimen was blood. Every receptor here comes from a girl aged 10 to 17 with multiple sclerosis. CDR3s leave out the opening cysteine and the closing phenylalanine or tryptophan. D genes are given only for firm matches.

CDR3	V	J	D
ASSRLRDSFAQVGYT	TRBV4-2	TRBJ1-2	TRBD1
AIMGGFNQPQH	TRBV10-3	TRBJ1-5	NA
ASSLGAYYSNRPQH	TRBV7-2	TRBJ1-5	NA
SAQGVSYQETQY	TRBV20-1	TRBJ2-5	NA
ASSLEVNEQF	TRBV5-6	TRBJ2-1	NA
ASSMGTGVSYEQY	TRBV5-1	TRBJ2-7	TRBD1
SVGPTAIYEQY	TRBV29-1	TRBJ2-7	NA
SARRPQFGETQY	TRBV20-1	NA	NA
ASSPRGASSYNEQF	TRBV12-3/TRBV12-4	TRBJ2-1	NA
ASSSSQGRTHGYT	TRBV7-9	TRBJ1-2	TRBD1
ASSSDGQPNQPQH	TRBV5-1	TRBJ1-5	NA
ASTFGQGRRGEQF	TRBV4-2	TRBJ2-1	TRBD1
SARDGARQRNQPQH	TRBV20-1	TRBJ1-5	NA
ASSSAGTPTDTQY	TRBV11-2	TRBJ2-3	NA
SPVDLANSYEQY	TRBV20-1	TRBJ2-7	NA
IPEQGLRKETQY	TRBV29-1	TRBJ2-5	NA
ATSRELAGGSEQY	TRBV15	TRBJ2-7	TRBD2
ASSPPGGSGKNEQF	TRBV28	TRBJ2-1	TRBD2
ASSNEQY	TRBV21-1	TRBJ2-7	NA
ASSLSGLGAGAAEQY	TRBV27	TRBJ2-5	TRBD2
ASSPPSASGRGNEQF	TRBV12-3/TRBV12-4	TRBJ2-1	TRBD2
GTSREGQAYEQY	TRBV15	NA	TRBD1
ASRPTSGSPSLPQY	TRBV5-4	TRBJ2-3	TRBD2
ASSRVRLAFYKQY	TRBV28	TRBJ2-4	TRBD2
ASSRDSYSEQY	TRBV9	TRBJ2-7	TRBD1
AGGTVDQPQH	TRBV28	TRBJ1-5	TRBD1
ASSYDLDRVYGYT	TRBV6-5	TRBJ1-2	TRBD1
SARDGGTSTDTQY	TRBV20-1	TRBJ2-3	NA
ASNINWTRFYEQY	TRBV27	TRBJ2-7	NA
ATSRGQNANQPQH	TRBV15	TRBJ1-5	NA
ASSCSGEGHEQY	TRBV28	NA	TRBD2
ASSLENQGEQF	TRBV5-1	TRBJ2-1	NA
ASSQDIVGSREQY	TRBV4-2	TRBJ2-7	NA
AIRGTILYEQY	TRBV28	TRBJ2-7	NA
ASSVGLVAQETQY	TRBV9	TRBJ2-5	NA
ASSSPETSGSYEQY	TRBV9	TRBJ2-7	TRBD2
ASSSRVISYEQY	TRBV27	TRBJ2-7	NA
AWGLNYGYT	TRBV30	TRBJ1-2	NA
ASSSVEPGEKLF	TRBV5-1	TRBJ1-4	NA
ASSATGTGVEQH	TRBV6-5	TRBJ2-7	TRBD1
ASSPTPMYYGYT	TRBV28	TRBJ1-2	NA
SVSRTSGVTDTQY	TRBV20-1	TRBJ2-3	TRBD2
ASNPLRGRTNNEQY	TRBV28	NA	TRBD2
ASSPTGQGGIEEQD	TRBV28	TRBJ2-4	TRBD1
SVEENTQETQY	TRBV29-1	TRBJ2-5	NA
ASSPLGGGENYGYT	TRBV3-1	TRBJ1-2	TRBD1
ASSSRVANYGYT	TRBV14	TRBJ1-2	NA
ASSLGTAAEAF	TRBV6-6	TRBJ1-1	TRBD1
ASSLQLGGDTEAF	TRBV4-3	TRBJ1-1	NA
ASSSHRDRVENGYT	TRBV7-9	TRBJ1-2	TRBD1
ASNTGTSNQPQH	TRBV2	TRBJ1-5	NA
SATGLAVSTDTQY	TRBV20-1	TRBJ2-3	TRBD2
ASSYWLAGLQETQY	TRBV6-6	TRBJ2-5	TRBD2
SARGAGGDEQF	TRBV20-1	TRBJ2-1	TRBD2